This TCR beta chain was sequenced in a study of regulatory T cells in long-lasting Graves disease. Indicated time point: newly diagnosed GD, antithyroid drugs for less than 3 months. After RNA was extracted from PBMCs, the TCR library was made from it. This clonotype was recorded many times. Arm-PCR of CDR3 regions with iRepertoire HTBI primers generated TCR beta libraries. TCRdb itself ran the multiplex PCR reads through MiXCR, one entry per CDR3 protein. The sample includes hundreds of thousands of distinct CDR3 sequences, roughly 15% of them seen just once. This same sample was also taken into another study, of T cells in Graves' hyperthyroidism and ophthalmopathy.

The sample in question was peripheral blood mononuclear cells (PBMCs), obtained at new diagnosis, from a patient treated with antithyroid drugs. The sequence derives from a woman under 40 with Graves disease.

Here the CDR3 reads CASSYSLLSQSSYNEQFF. The CDR3 DNA is TGTGCCAGCAGTTACTCGCTCCTCAGTCAAAGCTCCTACAATGAGCAGTTCTTC. The chain is built from TRBV6-5 and TRBJ2-1; D gene uncertain. Germline loops: CDR1 MNHEY, CDR2 SVGAGI. The CDR3 runs to 18 residues. Trimming removed 0 bases at V and 0 bases at J, with 15 bases between.